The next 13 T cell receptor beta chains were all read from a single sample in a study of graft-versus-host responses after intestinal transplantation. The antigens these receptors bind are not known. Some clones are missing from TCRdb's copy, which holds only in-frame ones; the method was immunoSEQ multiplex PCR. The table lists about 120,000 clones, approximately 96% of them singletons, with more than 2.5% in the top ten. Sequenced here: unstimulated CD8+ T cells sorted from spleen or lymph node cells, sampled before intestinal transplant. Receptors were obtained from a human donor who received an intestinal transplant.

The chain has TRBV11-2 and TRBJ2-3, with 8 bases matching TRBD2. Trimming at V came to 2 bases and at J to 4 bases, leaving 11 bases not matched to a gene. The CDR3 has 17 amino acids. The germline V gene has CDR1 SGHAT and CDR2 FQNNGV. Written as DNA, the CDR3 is TGTGCCAGCAGCTTAATCGGGAGCGGGAGTAGCGCAGATACGCAGTATTTT. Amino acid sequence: CASSLIGSGSSADTQYF.

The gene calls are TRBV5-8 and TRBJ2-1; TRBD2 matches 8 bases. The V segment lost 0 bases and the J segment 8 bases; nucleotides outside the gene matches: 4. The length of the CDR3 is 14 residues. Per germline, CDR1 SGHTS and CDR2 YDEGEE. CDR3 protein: CASSLAGRGDEQFF. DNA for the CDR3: TGTGCCAGCAGCTTGGCCGGGCGGGGGGATGAGCAGTTCTTC.

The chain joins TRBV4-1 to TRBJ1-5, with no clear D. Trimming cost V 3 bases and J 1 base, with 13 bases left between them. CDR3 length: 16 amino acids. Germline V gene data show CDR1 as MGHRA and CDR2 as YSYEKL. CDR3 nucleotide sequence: TGCGCCAGCAGCCACACAGCCACCGGGAGCAATCAGCCCCAGCATTTT. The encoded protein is CASSHTATGSNQPQHF.

The CDR3 sequence is CASSFYTLKPQETQYF. In DNA, the CDR3 is TGTGCCAGCAGTTTCTATACCTTAAAGCCACAAGAGACCCAGTACTTC. The chain combines TRBV28 with TRBJ2-5; the D is unclear. V lost 3 bases and J lost 2, with 16 bases in between. Germline V gene lookup returns CDR1 MDHEN and CDR2 SYDVKM. The CDR3 loop spans 16 amino acids. Full variable domain (rest looked up from reference TRBV28 and TRBJ2-5): DVKVTQSSRYLVKRTGEKVFLECVQDMDHENMFWYRQDPGLGLRLIYFSYDVKMKEKGDIPEGYSVSREKKERFSLILESASTNQTSMYLCASSFYTLKPQETQYFGPGTRLLVL.

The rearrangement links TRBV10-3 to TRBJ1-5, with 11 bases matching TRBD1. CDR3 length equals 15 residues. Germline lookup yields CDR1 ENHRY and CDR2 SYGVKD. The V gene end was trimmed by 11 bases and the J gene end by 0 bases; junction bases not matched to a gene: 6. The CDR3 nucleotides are TGTGCCGTCCGGGACAGGGGGAATAGCAATCAGCCCCAGCATTTT. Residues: CAVRDRGNSNQPQHF.

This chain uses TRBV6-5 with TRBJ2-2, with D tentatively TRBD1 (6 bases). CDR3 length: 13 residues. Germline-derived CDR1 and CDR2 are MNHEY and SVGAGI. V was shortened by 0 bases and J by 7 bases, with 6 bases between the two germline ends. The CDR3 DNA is TGTGCCAGCAGTTACTCAGGGGGCGGGGAGCTGTTTTTT. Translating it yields CASSYSGGGELFF.

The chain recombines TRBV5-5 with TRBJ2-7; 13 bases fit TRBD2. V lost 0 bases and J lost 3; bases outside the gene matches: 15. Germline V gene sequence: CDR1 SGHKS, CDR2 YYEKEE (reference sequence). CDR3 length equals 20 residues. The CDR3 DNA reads TGTGCCAGCAGCTTGGTGGGGACTAGCGGGAAGACGGAGGGTAGCTACGAGCAGTACTTC. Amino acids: CASSLVGTSGKTEGSYEQYF.

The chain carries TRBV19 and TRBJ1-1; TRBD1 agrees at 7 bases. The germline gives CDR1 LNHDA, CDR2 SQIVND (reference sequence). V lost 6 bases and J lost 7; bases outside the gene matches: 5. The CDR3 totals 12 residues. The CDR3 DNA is TGTGCCAGTAGGCAGGGGGTGATTGAAGCTTTCTTT. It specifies CASRQGVIEAFF. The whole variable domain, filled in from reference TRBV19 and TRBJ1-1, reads DGGITQSPKYLFRKEGQNVTLSCEQNLNHDAMYWYRQDPGQGLRLIYYSQIVNDFQKGDIAEGYSVSREKKESFPLTVTSAQKNPTAFYLCASRQGVIEAFFGQGTRLTVV.

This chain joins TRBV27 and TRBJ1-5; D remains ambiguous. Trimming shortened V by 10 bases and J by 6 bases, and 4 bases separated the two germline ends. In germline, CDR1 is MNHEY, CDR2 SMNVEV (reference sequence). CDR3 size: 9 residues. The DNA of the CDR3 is TGTGCCACCGGTCAGCCCCAGCATTTT. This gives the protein CATGQPQHF.

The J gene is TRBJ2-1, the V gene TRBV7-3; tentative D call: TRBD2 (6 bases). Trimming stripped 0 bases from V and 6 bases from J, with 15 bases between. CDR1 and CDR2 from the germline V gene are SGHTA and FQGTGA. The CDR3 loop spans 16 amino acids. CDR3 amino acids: CASSLTRWGGRNEQFF. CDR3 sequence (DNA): TGTGCCAGCAGCTTAACGCGGTGGGGAGGACGCAATGAGCAGTTCTTC.

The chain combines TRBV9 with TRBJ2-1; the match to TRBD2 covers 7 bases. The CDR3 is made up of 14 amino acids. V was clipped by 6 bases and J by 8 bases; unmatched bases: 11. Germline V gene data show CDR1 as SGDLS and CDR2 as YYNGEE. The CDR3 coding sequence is TGTGCCAGCAATGGCGGGAGTCAGGTGGATGAGCAGTTCTTC. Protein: CASNGGSQVDEQFF. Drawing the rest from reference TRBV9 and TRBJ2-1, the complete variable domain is DSGVTQTPKHLITATGQRVTLRCSPRSGDLSVYWYQQSLDQGLQFLIQYYNGEERAKGNILERFSAQQFPDLHSELNLSSLELGDSALYFCASNGGSQVDEQFFGPGTRLTVL.

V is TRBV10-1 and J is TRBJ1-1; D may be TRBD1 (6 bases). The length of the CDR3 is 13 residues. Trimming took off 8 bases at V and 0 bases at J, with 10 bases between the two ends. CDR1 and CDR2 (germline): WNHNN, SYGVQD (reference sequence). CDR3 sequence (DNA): TGCGCCAGCCAGGGGTATATGAACACTGAAGCTTTCTTT. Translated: CASQGYMNTEAFF.

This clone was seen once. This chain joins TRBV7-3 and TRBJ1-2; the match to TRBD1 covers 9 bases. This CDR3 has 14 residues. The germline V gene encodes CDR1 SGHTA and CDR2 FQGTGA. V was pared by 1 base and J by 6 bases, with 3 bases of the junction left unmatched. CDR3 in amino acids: CASSLNRGQDGYTF. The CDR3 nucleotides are TGTGCCAGCAGCTTAAACAGGGGGCAGGATGGCTACACCTTC. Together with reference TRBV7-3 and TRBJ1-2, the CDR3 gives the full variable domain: GAGVSQTPSNKVTEKGKYVELRCDPISGHTALYWYRQSLGQGPEFLIYFQGTGAADDSGLPNDRFFAVRPEGSVSTLKIQRTERGDSAVYLCASSLNRGQDGYTFGSGTRLTVV.